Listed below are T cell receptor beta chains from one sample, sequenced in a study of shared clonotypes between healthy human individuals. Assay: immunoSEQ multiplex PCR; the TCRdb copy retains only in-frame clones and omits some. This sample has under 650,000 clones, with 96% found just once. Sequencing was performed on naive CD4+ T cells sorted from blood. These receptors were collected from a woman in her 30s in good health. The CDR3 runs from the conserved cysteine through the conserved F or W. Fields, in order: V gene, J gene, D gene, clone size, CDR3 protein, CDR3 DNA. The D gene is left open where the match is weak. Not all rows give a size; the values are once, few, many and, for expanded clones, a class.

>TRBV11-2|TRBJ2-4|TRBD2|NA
CASSLGTSVDIQYF
TGTGCCAGCAGCTTAGGGACTAGCGTGGACATTCAGTACTTC
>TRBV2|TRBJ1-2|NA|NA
CASKSPSGTNYGYTF
TGTGCCAGCAAGAGTCCATCGGGGACCAACTATGGCTACACCTTC
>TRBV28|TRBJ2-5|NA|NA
CASTTEGGGNIWEQYF
TGTGCCAGCACCACGGAGGGGGGCGGGAATATCTGGGAGCAGTACTTC
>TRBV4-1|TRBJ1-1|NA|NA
CASSRTGIGGEAFF
TGCGCCAGCAGCCGAACAGGGATAGGAGGAGAAGCTTTCTTT
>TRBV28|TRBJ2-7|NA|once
CASSAQAREQYF
TGTGCCAGCAGTGCTCAAGCGCGGGAGCAGTACTTC
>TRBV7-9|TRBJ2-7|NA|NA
CASSLVRQGIEEQYF
TGTGCCAGCAGCTTAGTGAGGCAGGGGATCGAAGAGCAGTACTTC
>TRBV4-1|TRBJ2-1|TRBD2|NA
CASSPGAGGISYNEQFF
TGCGCCAGCAGCCCCGGGGCGGGAGGGATCTCCTACAATGAGCAGTTCTTC
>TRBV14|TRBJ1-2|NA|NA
CASSREQGDYGYTF
TGTGCCAGCAGCCGAGAACAGGGAGACTATGGCTACACCTTC
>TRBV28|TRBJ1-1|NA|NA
CASSVGGSTEAFF
TGTGCCAGCAGTGTCGGGGGGTCCACTGAAGCTTTCTTT
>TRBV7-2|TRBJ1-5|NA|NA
CASSSSRLNQPQHF
TGTGCCAGCAGCTCCTCTAGGTTAAATCAGCCCCAGCATTTT
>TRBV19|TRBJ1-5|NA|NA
CASSILYSHQKNQPQHF
TGTGCCAGTAGTATATTGTATAGCCATCAGAAAAATCAGCCCCAGCATTTT
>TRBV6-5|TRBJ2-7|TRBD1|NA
CASSRTGAEQYF
TGTGCCAGCAGCAGAACAGGGGCCGAGCAGTACTTC
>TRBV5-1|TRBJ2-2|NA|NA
CASSQPWQRSNTGELFF
TGCGCCAGCAGCCAACCCTGGCAGCGGTCGAACACCGGGGAGCTGTTTTTT
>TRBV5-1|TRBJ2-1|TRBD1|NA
CASSLVRTGGEGQFF
TGCGCCAGCAGCTTGGTACGGACAGGGGGCGAAGGGCAGTTCTTC
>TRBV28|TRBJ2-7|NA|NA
CASSLPPPGSSYEQYF
TGTGCCAGCAGTTTACCCCCGCCGGGCAGCTCCTACGAGCAGTACTTC
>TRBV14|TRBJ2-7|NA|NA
CASSPSPSYEQYF
TGTGCCAGCAGCCCCAGTCCTTCCTACGAGCAGTACTTC
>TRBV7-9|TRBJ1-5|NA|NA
CASSPNGGNNQPQHF
TGTGCCAGCAGCCCGAATGGAGGGAACAATCAGCCCCAGCATTTT
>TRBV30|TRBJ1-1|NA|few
CAWGGQNEAFF
TGTGCCTGGGGCGGACAGAATGAAGCTTTCTTT
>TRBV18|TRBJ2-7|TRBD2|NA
CASSPEGSGRSEQYF
TGTGCCAGCTCACCCGAAGGTAGCGGGAGGAGTGAGCAGTACTTC
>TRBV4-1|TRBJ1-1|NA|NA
CASSPFWNTEAFF
TGCGCCAGCAGCCCTTTTTGGAACACTGAAGCTTTCTTT
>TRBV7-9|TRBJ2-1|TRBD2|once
CASSLQGLAGQTYNEQFF
TGTGCCAGCAGCTTACAGGGACTAGCGGGCCAAACCTACAATGAGCAGTTCTTC
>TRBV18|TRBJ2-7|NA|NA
CASSPGTESYEQYF
TGTGCCAGCTCACCAGGGACTGAATCCTACGAGCAGTACTTC
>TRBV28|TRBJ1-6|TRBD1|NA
CASSSAGGGSPLHF
TGTGCCAGCAGTTCAGCAGGGGGCGGTTCACCCCTCCACTTT